This TCR beta chain was captured in a study of T cells in Graves' hyperthyroidism and ophthalmopathy. RNA transcripts yielded amplified TCR beta CDR3 regions. RT-PCR in the first round (using the HTBI primer set) targeted the TCR CDR3. Using its own MiXCR run on the multiplex PCR reads, TCRdb lists one record per CDR3 protein. The sample carries a few hundred thousand distinct CDR3 sequences, approximately 13% recorded once. The CDR3 loop spans 12 amino acids. Trimming stripped 6 bases from V and 6 bases from J, with 12 bases between. Germline V gene lookup returns CDR1 MDHEN and CDR2 SYDVKM. Sample: blood. This clonotype was obtained from a young man with Graves' hyperthyroidism that later progressed to Graves' ophthalmopathy. V is TRBV28 and J is TRBJ2-7; D is possibly TRBD1 or TRBD2 (6 bases each). The CDR3 is CASRIPGAEQYF. The DNA of the CDR3 is TGTGCCAGCAGAATTCCGGGGGCCGAGCAGTACTTC. Together with reference TRBV28 and TRBJ2-7, the CDR3 gives the full variable domain: DVKVTQSSRYLVKRTGEKVFLECVQDMDHENMFWYRQDPGLGLRLIYFSYDVKMKEKGDIPEGYSVSREKKERFSLILESASTNQTSMYLCASRIPGAEQYFGPGTRLTVT.